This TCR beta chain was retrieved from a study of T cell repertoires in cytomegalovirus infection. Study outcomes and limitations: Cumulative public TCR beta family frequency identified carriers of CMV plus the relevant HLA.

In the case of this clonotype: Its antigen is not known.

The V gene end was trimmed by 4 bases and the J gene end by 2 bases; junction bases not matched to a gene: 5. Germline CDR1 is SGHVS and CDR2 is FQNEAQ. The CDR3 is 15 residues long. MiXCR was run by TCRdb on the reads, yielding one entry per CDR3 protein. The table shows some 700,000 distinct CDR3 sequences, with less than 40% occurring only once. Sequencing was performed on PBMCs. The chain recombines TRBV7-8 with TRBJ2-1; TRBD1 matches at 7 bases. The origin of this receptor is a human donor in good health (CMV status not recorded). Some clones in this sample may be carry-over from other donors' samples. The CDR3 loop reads CASSSTGITYNEQFF. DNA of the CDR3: TGTGCCAGCAGCTCGACAGGGATAACCTACAATGAGCAGTTCTTC. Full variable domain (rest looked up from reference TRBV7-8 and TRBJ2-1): GAGVSQSPRYKVAKRGQDVALRCDPISGHVSLFWYQQALGQGPEFLTYFQNEAQLDKSGLPSDRFFAERPEGSVSTLKIQRTQQEDSAVYLCASSSTGITYNEQFFGPGTRLTVL.